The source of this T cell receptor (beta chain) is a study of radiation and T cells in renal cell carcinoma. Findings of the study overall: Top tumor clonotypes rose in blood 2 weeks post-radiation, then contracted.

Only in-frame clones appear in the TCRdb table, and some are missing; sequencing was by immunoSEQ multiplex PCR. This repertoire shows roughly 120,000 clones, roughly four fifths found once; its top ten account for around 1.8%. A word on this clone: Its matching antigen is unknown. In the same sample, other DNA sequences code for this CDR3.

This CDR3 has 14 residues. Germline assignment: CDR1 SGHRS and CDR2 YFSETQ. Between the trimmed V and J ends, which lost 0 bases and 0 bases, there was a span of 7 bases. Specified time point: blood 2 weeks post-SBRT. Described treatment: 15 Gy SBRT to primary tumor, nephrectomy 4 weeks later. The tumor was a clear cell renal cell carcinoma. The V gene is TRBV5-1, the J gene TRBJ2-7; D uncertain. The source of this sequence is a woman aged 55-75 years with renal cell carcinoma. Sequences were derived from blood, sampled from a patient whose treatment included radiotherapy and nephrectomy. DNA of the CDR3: TGCGCCAGCAGCTTGGACACCGGCTCCTACGAGCAGTACTTC. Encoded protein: CASSLDTGSYEQYF.